This T cell receptor (beta chain) originates from a study of control samples from healthy donors and cancer patients. On this clone: At the DNA level, this CDR3 is encoded by other sequences in the same sample as well.

TCRdb's copy holds only in-frame clones and misses some; the assay was immunoSEQ multiplex PCR. This table holds 52,000 or so clones, about 93% found once. The CDR3 extends over 14 amino acids. Germline CDR1 is MNHEY and CDR2 is SVGAGI. Trimming shortened V by 6 bases and J by 1 base, and 12 bases separated the two germline ends. The rearrangement links TRBV6-5 to TRBJ1-1, with a tentative D call TRBD1 (5 bases). The sequenced material came from blood. The TCR sequence derives from a man in his thirties or forties in good health. The CDR3 sequence is CASSQPGRNTEAFF. The CDR3 DNA reads as TGTGCCAGCAGCCAACCGGGACGGAACACTGAAGCTTTCTTT.